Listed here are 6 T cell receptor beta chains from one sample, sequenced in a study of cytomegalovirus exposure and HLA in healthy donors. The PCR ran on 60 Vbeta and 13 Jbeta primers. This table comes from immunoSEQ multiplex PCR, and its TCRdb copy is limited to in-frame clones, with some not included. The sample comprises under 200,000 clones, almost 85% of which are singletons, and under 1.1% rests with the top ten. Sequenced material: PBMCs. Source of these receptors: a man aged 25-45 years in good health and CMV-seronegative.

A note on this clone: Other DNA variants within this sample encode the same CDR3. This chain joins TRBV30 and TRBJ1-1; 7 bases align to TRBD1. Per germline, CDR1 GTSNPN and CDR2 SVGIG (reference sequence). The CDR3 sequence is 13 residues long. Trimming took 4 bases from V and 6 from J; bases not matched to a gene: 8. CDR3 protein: CAWMSSRGAEAFF. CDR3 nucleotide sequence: TGTGCCTGGATGAGCAGCAGGGGGGCTGAAGCTTTCTTT. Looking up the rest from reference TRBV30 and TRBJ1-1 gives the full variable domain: SQTIHQWPATLVQPVGSPLSLECTVEGTSNPNLYWYRQAAGRGLQLLFYSVGIGQISSEVPQNLSASRPQDRQFILSSKKLLLSDSGFYLCAWMSSRGAEAFFGQGTRLTVV.

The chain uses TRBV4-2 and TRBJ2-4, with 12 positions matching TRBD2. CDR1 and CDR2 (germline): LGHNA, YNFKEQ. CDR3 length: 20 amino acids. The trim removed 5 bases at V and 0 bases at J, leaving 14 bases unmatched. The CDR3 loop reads CASSGPSGRAPGQAKNIQYF. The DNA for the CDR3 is TGTGCCAGCAGCGGCCCTAGCGGGAGGGCTCCAGGGCAAGCCAAAAACATTCAGTACTTC.

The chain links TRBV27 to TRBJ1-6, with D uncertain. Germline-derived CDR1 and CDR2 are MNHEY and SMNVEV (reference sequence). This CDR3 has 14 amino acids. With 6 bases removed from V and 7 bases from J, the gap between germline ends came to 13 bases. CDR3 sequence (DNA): TGTGCCAGCAGCCCTACAGATCTGAATTCACCCCTCCACTTT. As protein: CASSPTDLNSPLHF.

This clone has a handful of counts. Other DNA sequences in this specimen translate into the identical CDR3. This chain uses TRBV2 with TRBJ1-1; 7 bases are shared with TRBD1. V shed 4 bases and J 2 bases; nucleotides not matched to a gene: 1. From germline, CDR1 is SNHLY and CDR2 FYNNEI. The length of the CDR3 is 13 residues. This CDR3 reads CASSGQGNTEAFF. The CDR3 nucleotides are TGTGCCAGCAGTGGACAGGGTAACACTGAAGCTTTCTTT.

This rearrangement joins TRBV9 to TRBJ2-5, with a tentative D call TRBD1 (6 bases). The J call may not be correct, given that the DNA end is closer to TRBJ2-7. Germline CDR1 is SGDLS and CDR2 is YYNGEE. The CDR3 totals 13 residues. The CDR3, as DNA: TGTGCCAGCAGTTATCAGGGGAACGGCGAGCAGTACTTC. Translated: CASSYQGNGEQYF.

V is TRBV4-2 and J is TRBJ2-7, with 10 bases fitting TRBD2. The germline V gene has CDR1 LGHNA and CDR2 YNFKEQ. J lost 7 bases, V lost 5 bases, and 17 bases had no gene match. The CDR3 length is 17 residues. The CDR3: CASSASPASGRSGEQYF. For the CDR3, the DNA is TGTGCCAGCAGCGCTAGTCCCGCTAGCGGGAGATCAGGGGAGCAGTACTTC.